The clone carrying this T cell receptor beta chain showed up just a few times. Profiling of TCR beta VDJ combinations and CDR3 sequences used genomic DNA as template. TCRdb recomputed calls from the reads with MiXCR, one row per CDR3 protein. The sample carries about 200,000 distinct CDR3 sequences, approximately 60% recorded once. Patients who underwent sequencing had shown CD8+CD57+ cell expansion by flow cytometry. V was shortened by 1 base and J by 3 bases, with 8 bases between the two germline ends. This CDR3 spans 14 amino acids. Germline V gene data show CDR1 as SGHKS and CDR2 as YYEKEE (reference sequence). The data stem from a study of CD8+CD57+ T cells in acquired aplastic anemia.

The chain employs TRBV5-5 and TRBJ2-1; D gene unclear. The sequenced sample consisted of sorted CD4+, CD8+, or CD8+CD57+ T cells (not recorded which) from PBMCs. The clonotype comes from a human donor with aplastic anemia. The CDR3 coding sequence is TGTGCCAGCAGCTTGAACGGGCGCTACAATGAGCAGTTCTTC. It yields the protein CASSLNGRYNEQFF.